A single sample is the source of the 26 T cell receptor beta chains below, sequenced in a study of T cell changes during pregnancy in multiple sclerosis. Clones were read by immunoSEQ multiplex PCR, and TCRdb kept only the in-frame ones, dropping some. The repertoire consists of 65,000 to 85,000 clones, with approximately 92% occurring once and the leading ten covering roughly 0.21%. This material consisted of CD4+ T cells from peripheral blood mononuclear cells, taken before pregnancy. These receptors were obtained from a female donor with multiple sclerosis, enrolled in a pregnancy study.

V is TRBV18 and J is TRBJ1-5, with unresolved D. Trimming stripped 6 bases from V and 7 bases from J, with 10 bases between. This CDR3 comprises 12 residues. Germline CDR1 reads KGHSH; CDR2 reads LQKENI. CDR3 DNA sequence: TGTGCCAGCTCCCATCCGGGACAGCCCCAGCATTTT. As protein: CASSHPGQPQHF.

The chain employs TRBV29-1 and TRBJ1-1, with D unclear. The germline CDR1 and CDR2 sequences are SQVTM and ANQGSEA. The CDR3 has 13 amino acids. V lost 2 bases and J lost 1, with 8 bases in between. CDR3 residues: CSVERGSNTEAFF. CDR3 DNA: TGCAGCGTTGAACGGGGATCGAACACTGAAGCTTTCTTT. Full variable domain (rest looked up from reference TRBV29-1 and TRBJ1-1): SAVISQKPSRDICQRGTSLTIQCQVDSQVTMMFWYRQQPGQSLTLIATANQGSEATYESGFVIDKFPISRPNLTFSTLTVSNMSPEDSSIYLCSVERGSNTEAFFGQGTRLTVV.

This clone was recorded only once. The rearrangement uses TRBV20-1 and TRBJ2-7; maybe TRBD2 (5 bases). The CDR3 extends over 11 amino acids. The germline V gene has CDR1 DFQATT and CDR2 SNEGSKA (reference sequence). V lost 6 bases, J lost 8 bases, and 14 bases lay in between. CDR3 residues: CSATTSNQQYF. CDR3 in DNA: TGCAGTGCAACCACTAGTAACCAGCAGTACTTC.

The J gene is TRBJ2-7, the V gene TRBV7-2; D is unclear. From germline, CDR1 is SGHTA and CDR2 FQGNSA. There are 14 residues in the CDR3. Trimming left V 4 bases short and J 0 bases short, with 10 bases between. DNA of the CDR3: TGTGCCAGCAGCTGGGCCCCGAGCTCCTACGAGCAGTACTTC. Translated: CASSWAPSSYEQYF.

V is TRBV4-1 and J is TRBJ1-5; 8 positions match TRBD1. Unmatched junction bases numbered 12, after V lost 8 bases and J lost 9 bases. The CDR3 has 14 residues. The germline gives CDR1 MGHRA, CDR2 YSYEKL. The CDR3 spells CASSGTGSMSPQHF. The CDR3 DNA reads as TGCGCCAGCTCGGGGACAGGCTCGATGTCGCCCCAGCATTTT.

The rearrangement uses TRBV5-1 and TRBJ1-5; D remains ambiguous. The V end was cut by 4 bases, the J end by 4 bases, with 12 bases between. This CDR3 spans 14 amino acids. Looked up from germline, CDR1 is SGHRS and CDR2 is YFSETQ. CDR3 loop: CASSRGPSNQPQHF. In nucleotides, the CDR3 is TGCGCCAGCAGCCGCGGGCCCTCGAATCAGCCCCAGCATTTT.

The chain employs TRBV19 and TRBJ1-1, with 7 bases that match TRBD1. Germline lookup yields CDR1 LNHDA and CDR2 SQIVND (reference sequence). This CDR3 comprises 14 residues. The J segment lost 3 bases and the V segment lost 7 bases, leaving 8 bases of the junction unmatched. CDR3: CASKQQGFDTEAFF. The CDR3 DNA sequence: TGTGCCAGTAAGCAACAGGGGTTTGACACTGAAGCTTTCTTT.

The chain couples TRBV6-6 to TRBJ2-1, with a tentative D call TRBD2 (6 bases). This CDR3 has 15 amino acids. V was pared by 4 bases and J by 3 bases, with 13 bases between. Germline V gives CDR1 MNHNY, CDR2 SVGAGI (reference sequence). DNA for the CDR3: TGTGCCAGCAGTTCCCCAGGGCGGGACTACAATGAGCAGTTCTTC. Translated: CASSSPGRDYNEQFF.

The V gene is TRBV29-1, the J gene TRBJ1-1; no clear D. With 0 bases removed from V and 4 bases from J, the gap between germline ends came to 9 bases. The germline V gene encodes CDR1 SQVTM and CDR2 ANQGSEA. The CDR3 covers 13 residues. CDR3 residues: CSVEEAAGTEAFF. As DNA, the CDR3 is TGCAGCGTTGAAGAGGCCGCTGGCACTGAAGCTTTCTTT.

The CDR3 loop is CASSLGQGSGEQYF. CDR3 DNA: TGTGCCAGCAGCCTAGGACAGGGATCGGGCGAGCAGTACTTC. The gene calls are TRBV5-4 and TRBJ2-7; 8 bases are a match to TRBD1. This CDR3 region has 14 residues. The junction had 9 bases not matched to a gene; V was cut back by 4 bases and J by 6 bases. Germline values: CDR1 SGHNT, CDR2 YYREEE (reference sequence).

The CDR3 here is CASSLPAGNTDTQYF. As DNA, the CDR3 is TGTGCCAGCAGCCTACCAGCGGGGAACACAGATACGCAGTATTTT. The chain is built from TRBV7-2 and TRBJ2-3; 7 nucleotides match TRBD2. This CDR3 is 15 amino acids long. V lost 5 bases to trimming and J lost 2 bases; unmatched junction nucleotides: 7. Germline assignment: CDR1 SGHTA and CDR2 FQGNSA.

The V call is TRBV5-6, the J call TRBJ2-6; D is undetermined. The CDR3 consists of 16 residues. Deletions cut 2 bases from V and 1 base from J, with 10 bases between. CDR1 SGHDT and CDR2 YYEEEE come from the germline V gene. The CDR3 DNA sequence: TGTGCCAGCAGCTTTCGAGCAGGATCTGGGGCCAACGTCCTGACTTTC. Encoded protein: CASSFRAGSGANVLTF.

The chain joins TRBV2 to TRBJ1-1; TRBD1 might be the D (5 bases). Germline V gives CDR1 SNHLY, CDR2 FYNNEI. Deletions cut 11 bases from V and 1 base from J, with 23 bases between. The CDR3 contains 16 residues. The CDR3 is CAAAEGTDKSNTEAFF. CDR3 nucleotides: TGTGCCGCGGCGGAGGGGACGGATAAGTCGAACACTGAAGCTTTCTTT.

This rearrangement joins TRBV27 to TRBJ2-7, with TRBD1 as a possible D gene (6 bases). Germline V gene sequence: CDR1 MNHEY, CDR2 SMNVEV (reference sequence). Trimming removed 2 bases at V and 10 bases at J, with 15 bases between. The CDR3 spans 13 residues. This CDR3 is CASSLLPRQAQYF. DNA of the CDR3: TGTGCCAGCAGTTTACTCCCCCGACAGGCCCAGTACTTC.

J is TRBJ1-2 and V is TRBV6-1; 8 nucleotides line up with TRBD1. Losses at the gene ends were 10 bases for V and 5 bases for J; bases not matched to a gene: 9. CDR3 size: 13 residues. Looked up from germline, CDR1 is MNHNS and CDR2 is SASEGT. The CDR3 protein is CANKTGVIYGYTF. CDR3 in DNA: TGTGCCAACAAGACAGGGGTTATTTATGGCTACACCTTC.

This clone showed up just once. V usage is TRBV30 and J usage is TRBJ2-1; possible D gene TRBD1, 5 bases. The V end lost 4 bases, the J end lost 0 bases, and 10 bases lay between the germline ends. The CDR3 runs to 14 residues. Germline assignment: CDR1 GTSNPN and CDR2 SVGIG (reference sequence). CDR3 nucleotides: TGTGCCTGGAAACAGGACGTCTCCTACAATGAGCAGTTCTTC. It encodes CAWKQDVSYNEQFF.

The J gene is TRBJ2-3, the V gene TRBV9, with 10 bases matching TRBD2. This CDR3 spans 17 amino acids. Unmatched junction bases numbered 13, after V lost 3 bases and J lost 6 bases. From germline, CDR1 is SGDLS and CDR2 YYNGEE. The DNA for the CDR3 is TGTGCCAGCAGCGCGACCTTAGCGGGGGGCCCTAGGGATACGCAGTATTTT. Translated, it gives CASSATLAGGPRDTQYF.

The chain carries TRBV29-1 and TRBJ1-2, with TRBD1 as a possible D gene (6 bases). CDR3 length equals 14 residues. V lost 1 base, J lost 4 bases, and 13 bases lay in between. Germline CDR1 reads SQVTM; CDR2 reads ANQGSEA. CDR3 coding DNA: TGCAGCGTTGAAGGGACAGCTGGAGTCTATGGCTACACCTTC. It yields the protein CSVEGTAGVYGYTF.

This clone was seen more than once but under ten times. The gene calls are TRBV7-3 and TRBJ2-1; no firm D call. V lost 4 bases to trimming and J lost 5 bases, with 9 bases between them. Germline V gene lookup returns CDR1 SGHTA and CDR2 FQGTGA. The CDR3 has 13 residues. The CDR3 loop reads CASSSPTNNEQFF. The CDR3 DNA follows: TGTGCCAGCAGCTCCCCTACGAACAATGAGCAGTTCTTC. The variable domain in full, completed from reference TRBV7-3 and TRBJ2-1, reads GAGVSQTPSNKVTEKGKYVELRCDPISGHTALYWYRQSLGQGPEFLIYFQGTGAADDSGLPNDRFFAVRPEGSVSTLKIQRTERGDSAVYLCASSSPTNNEQFFGPGTRLTVL.

This clone was observed a single time. The chain carries TRBV5-1 and TRBJ2-3; D ambiguous. V dropped 3 bases and J dropped 0 bases, with 5 bases sitting between them. This CDR3 comprises 13 residues. CDR1 and CDR2 (germline): SGHRS, YFSETQ. The CDR3 region is CASSSKSTDTQYF. The CDR3 region has the DNA TGCGCCAGCAGCTCCAAAAGCACAGATACGCAGTATTTT.

This clone was observed once. The chain combines TRBV5-6 with TRBJ2-5; 7 bases match TRBD2. Per the germline V gene, CDR1 is SGHDT and CDR2 is YYEEEE. The ends lost 7 bases at V and 4 bases at J; junction bases unmatched: 10. The CDR3 has 14 amino acids. The DNA of the CDR3 is TGTGCCAGCGGGGGGGTTCGGGACGGAGAGACCCAGTACTTC. As protein: CASGGVRDGETQYF. The complete variable domain, with remaining parts taken from reference TRBV5-6 and TRBJ2-5, reads DAGVTQSPTHLIKTRGQQVTLRCSPKSGHDTVSWYQQALGQGPQFIFQYYEEEERQRGNFPDRFSGHQFPNYSSELNVNALLLGDSALYLCASGGVRDGETQYFGPGTRLLVL.

The rearrangement joins TRBV7-3 to TRBJ2-5; TRBD2 matches at 8 bases. The V gene end was trimmed by 5 bases and the J gene end by 5 bases; junction bases not matched to a gene: 13. The CDR3 consists of 16 residues. The germline gives CDR1 SGHTA, CDR2 FQGTGA. Here the CDR3 reads CASSPMPGLVAETQYF. CDR3 DNA sequence: TGTGCCAGCAGCCCGATGCCGGGACTAGTAGCGGAGACCCAGTACTTC.

In regard to this clone: An end of the junction differs from the germline gene, which may be a read error. J is TRBJ2-1 and V is TRBV6-1, with TRBD2 as a possible D gene (6 bases). The germline CDR1 and CDR2 sequences are MNHNS and SASEGT. CDR3 length: 11 residues. The CDR3 coding sequence is TGTGCCAGCTCAGAACGGGACTTGTTACTCTTC. Residues: CASSERDLLLF.

V gene TRBV27 combines with J gene TRBJ2-2; D possibly corresponds to TRBD1 (6 bases). This CDR3 is 16 amino acids long. The V and J ends lost 5 bases and 0 bases respectively, with 13 bases between them. The germline CDR1 and CDR2 sequences are MNHEY and SMNVEV (reference sequence). As DNA, the CDR3 is TGTGCCAGCAGTGAGACCGGGACAACGAACACCGGGGAGCTGTTTTTT. Residues: CASSETGTTNTGELFF.

This sequence joins TRBV9 and TRBJ2-2; D uncertain. Trimming shortened V by 0 bases and J by 1 base, and 10 bases separated the two germline ends. The germline gives CDR1 SGDLS, CDR2 YYNGEE. This CDR3 has 16 amino acids. In DNA form, the CDR3 reads TGTGCCAGCAGCGTAGACGGTCGGGTGAACACCGGGGAGCTGTTTTTT. Protein sequence: CASSVDGRVNTGELFF.

The chain carries TRBV7-3 and TRBJ2-1, with 7 bases fitting TRBD2. Germline V gene sequence: CDR1 SGHTA, CDR2 FQGTGA. The CDR3 is 15 amino acids. V shed 5 bases, J shed 0 bases, and the junction held 4 bases outside the gene matches. CDR3 nucleotide sequence: TGTGCCAGCAGCCCTAGCGGAAGCTCCTACAATGAGCAGTTCTTC. This sequence encodes CASSPSGSSYNEQFF.